This T cell receptor (beta chain) originates from a study of cytomegalovirus exposure and HLA in healthy donors. To note about this clone: The antigen remains unidentified.

There are 14 residues in the CDR3. V gave up 1 base and J gave up 5 bases, with 12 bases separating them. The germline V gene encodes CDR1 LGHNA and CDR2 YNFKEQ. Study results and limitations: A later analysis found first-cohort TCR clusters tended to co-occur in the 90 to 150 validation repertoires. Many donors shared some public TCRs, even though most TCR sequences were rare. A classifier reportedly called cytomegalovirus status with high sensitivity and specificity. In vitro confirmation showed a few CMV-associated chains to be CMV antigen specific.

Produced via immunoSEQ multiplex PCR; TCRdb's table is partial and in-frame only. Of a few hundred thousand clones in the sample, over 75% were seen once. Material: PBMCs. The V and J genes are TRBV4-2 and TRBJ2-7; D is possibly TRBD2 (5 bases). The source of this sequence is a woman aged 18-29 years in good health and CMV-seronegative. The chain's CDR3 is CASSQVSGSDEQYF. The CDR3, as DNA: TGTGCCAGCAGCCAAGTCTCGGGGTCGGACGAGCAGTACTTC.